Detailed here is one TCR beta chain. Antigen specificity is unknown. The germline CDR1 and CDR2 sequences are SGDLS and YYNGEE. The CDR3 spans 17 residues. Trimming removed 0 bases from V and 2 bases from J; junction bases left unmatched: 5. This sample is drawn from a study of cytomegalovirus exposure and HLA in healthy donors. Study-wide findings and caveats: Differences between HLA loci emerged in a later analysis of TCR association rates, with DRB1 most and HLA-C fewest. The authors later found HLA-associated TCR beta chains more clonally expanded than equally common others. In vitro data verified three CMV-associated chains as specific for CMV antigens.

60 Vbeta and 13 Jbeta primers were used in PCR. The repertoire was sequenced with immunoSEQ multiplex PCR; TCRdb's copy has only in-frame clones and lacks some. The sample has about 180,000 clones, 75% to 85% seen once. This sequence was found in a woman aged 25 to 39 in good health and CMV-seronegative. The chain joins TRBV9 to TRBJ2-5; 12 bases line up with TRBD1. Sequenced input: PBMCs. Written as DNA, the CDR3 is TGTGCCAGCAGCGTAGGGGGACAGGGGGCGAGGCAAGAGACCCAGTACTTC. This sequence encodes CASSVGGQGARQETQYF.